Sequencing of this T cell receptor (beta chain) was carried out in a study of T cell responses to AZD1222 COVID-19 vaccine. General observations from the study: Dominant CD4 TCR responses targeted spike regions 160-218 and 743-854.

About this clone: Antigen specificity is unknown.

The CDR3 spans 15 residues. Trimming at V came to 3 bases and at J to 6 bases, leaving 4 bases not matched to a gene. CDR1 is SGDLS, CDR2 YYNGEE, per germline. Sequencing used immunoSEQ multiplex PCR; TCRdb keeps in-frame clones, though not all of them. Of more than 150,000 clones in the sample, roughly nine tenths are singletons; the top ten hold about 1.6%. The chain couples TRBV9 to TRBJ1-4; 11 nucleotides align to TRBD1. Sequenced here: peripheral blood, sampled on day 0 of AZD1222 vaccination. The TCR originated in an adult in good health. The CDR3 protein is CASSAMGQGDEKLFF. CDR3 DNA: TGTGCCAGCAGCGCCATGGGACAGGGGGATGAAAAACTGTTTTTT. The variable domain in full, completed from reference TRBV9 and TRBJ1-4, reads DSGVTQTPKHLITATGQRVTLRCSPRSGDLSVYWYQQSLDQGLQFLIQYYNGEERAKGNILERFSAQQFPDLHSELNLSSLELGDSALYFCASSAMGQGDEKLFFGSGTQLSVL.